This TCR beta chain came from a study of control samples from healthy donors and cancer patients. Some clones are missing from TCRdb's copy, which holds only in-frame ones; the method was immunoSEQ multiplex PCR. The sample includes 71,000 or so clones, about 90% seen only once; the top ten take about a fifth. The CDR3 spans 14 residues. V dropped 4 bases and J dropped 5 bases, with 9 bases sitting between them. Per the germline V gene, CDR1 is MNHNY and CDR2 is SVGAGI (reference sequence). The clonotype was recovered from a man in his sixties with lung cancer. V and J are TRBV6-6 and TRBJ1-6, with D unresolved. Sequencing was done on a sample of PBMCs. CDR3 in DNA: TGTGCCAGCAGTTCCGCAGGCGATAATTCACCCCTCCACTTT. Its translation: CASSSAGDNSPLHF.